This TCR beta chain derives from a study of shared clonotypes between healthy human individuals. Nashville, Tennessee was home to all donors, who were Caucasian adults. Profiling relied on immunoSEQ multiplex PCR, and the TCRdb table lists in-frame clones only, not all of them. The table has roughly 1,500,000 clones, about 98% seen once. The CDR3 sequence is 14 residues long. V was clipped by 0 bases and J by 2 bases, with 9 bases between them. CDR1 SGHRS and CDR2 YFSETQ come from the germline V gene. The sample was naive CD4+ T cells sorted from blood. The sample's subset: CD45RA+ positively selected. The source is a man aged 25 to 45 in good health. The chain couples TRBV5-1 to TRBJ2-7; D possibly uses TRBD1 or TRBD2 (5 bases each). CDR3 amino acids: CASSLEGSTYEQYF. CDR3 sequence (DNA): TGCGCCAGCAGCTTGGAGGGGAGTACCTACGAGCAGTACTTC.